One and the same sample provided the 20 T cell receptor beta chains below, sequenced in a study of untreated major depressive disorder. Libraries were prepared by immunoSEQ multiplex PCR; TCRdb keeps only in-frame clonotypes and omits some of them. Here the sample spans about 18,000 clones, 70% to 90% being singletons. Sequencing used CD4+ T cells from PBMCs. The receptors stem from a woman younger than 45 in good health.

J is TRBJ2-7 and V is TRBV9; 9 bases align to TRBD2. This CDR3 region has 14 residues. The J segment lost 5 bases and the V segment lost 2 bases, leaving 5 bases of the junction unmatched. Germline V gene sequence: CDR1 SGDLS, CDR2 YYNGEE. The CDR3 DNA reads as TGTGCCAGCAGCGTCGGGACTAGCACTGACGAGCAGTACTTC. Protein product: CASSVGTSTDEQYF.

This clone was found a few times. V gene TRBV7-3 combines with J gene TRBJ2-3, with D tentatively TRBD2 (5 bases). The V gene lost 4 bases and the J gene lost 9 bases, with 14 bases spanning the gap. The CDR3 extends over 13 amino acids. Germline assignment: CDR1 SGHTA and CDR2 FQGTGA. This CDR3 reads CASSSAFGVTQYF. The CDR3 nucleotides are TGTGCCAGCAGCTCCGCCTTCGGGGTCACGCAGTATTTT.

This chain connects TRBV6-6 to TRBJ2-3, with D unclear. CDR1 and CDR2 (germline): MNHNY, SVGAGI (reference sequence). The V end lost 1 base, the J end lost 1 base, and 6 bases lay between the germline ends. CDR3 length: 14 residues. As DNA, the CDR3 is TGTGCCAGCAGTTACTGGGCAGGCACAGATACGCAGTATTTT. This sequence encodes CASSYWAGTDTQYF.

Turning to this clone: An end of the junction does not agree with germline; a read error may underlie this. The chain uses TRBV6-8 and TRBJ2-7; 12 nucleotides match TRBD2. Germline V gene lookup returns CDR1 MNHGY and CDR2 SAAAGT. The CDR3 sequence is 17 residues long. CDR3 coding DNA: TGTGCCAGCAGGGGGGGCCTAGCGGGAGGGCCCTCCCACGAGCAGTACTTC. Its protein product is CASRGGLAGGPSHEQYF.

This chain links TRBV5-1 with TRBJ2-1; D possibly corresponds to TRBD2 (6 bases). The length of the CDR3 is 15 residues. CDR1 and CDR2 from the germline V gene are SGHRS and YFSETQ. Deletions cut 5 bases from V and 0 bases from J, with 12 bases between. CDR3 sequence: CASRGLASSYNEQFF. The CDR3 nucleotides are TGCGCCAGCAGGGGCCTAGCGAGCTCCTACAATGAGCAGTTCTTC. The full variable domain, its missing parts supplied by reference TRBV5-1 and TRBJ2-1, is KAGVTQTPRYLIKTRGQQVTLSCSPISGHRSVSWYQQTPGQGLQFLFEYFSETQRNKGNFPGRFSGRQFSNSRSEMNVSTLELGDSALYLCASRGLASSYNEQFFGPGTRLTVL.

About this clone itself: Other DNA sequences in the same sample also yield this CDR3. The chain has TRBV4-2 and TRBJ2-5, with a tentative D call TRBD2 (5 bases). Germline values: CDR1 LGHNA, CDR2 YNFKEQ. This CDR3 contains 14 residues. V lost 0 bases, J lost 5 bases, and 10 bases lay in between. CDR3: CASSQETSRETQYF. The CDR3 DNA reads TGTGCCAGCAGCCAAGAAACTAGTAGGGAGACCCAGTACTTC.

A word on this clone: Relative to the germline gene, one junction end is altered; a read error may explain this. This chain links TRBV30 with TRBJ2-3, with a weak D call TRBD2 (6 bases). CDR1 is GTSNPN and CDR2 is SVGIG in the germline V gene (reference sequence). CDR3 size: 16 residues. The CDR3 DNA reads TGTGCCTGGAGTCTCGGGGCGGGGATAAGCACGGATACGCAGTATTTT. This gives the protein CAWSLGAGISTDTQYF.

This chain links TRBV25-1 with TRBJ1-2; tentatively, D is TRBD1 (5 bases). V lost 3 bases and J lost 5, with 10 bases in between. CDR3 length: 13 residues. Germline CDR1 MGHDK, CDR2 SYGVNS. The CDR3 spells CASSEAGLYGYTF. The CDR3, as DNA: TGTGCCAGCAGTGAGGCAGGGTTATATGGCTACACCTTC.

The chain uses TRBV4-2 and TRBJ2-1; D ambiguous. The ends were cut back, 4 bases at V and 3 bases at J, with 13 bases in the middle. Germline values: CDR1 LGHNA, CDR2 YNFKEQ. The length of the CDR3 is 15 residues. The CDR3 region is CASSLGIDRYNEQFF. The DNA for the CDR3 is TGTGCCAGCAGCCTCGGAATTGACCGCTACAATGAGCAGTTCTTC.

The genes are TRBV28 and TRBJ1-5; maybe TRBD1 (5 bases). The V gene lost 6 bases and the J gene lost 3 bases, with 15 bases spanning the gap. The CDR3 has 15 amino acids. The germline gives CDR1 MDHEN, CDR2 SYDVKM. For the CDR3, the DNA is TGTGCCAGCAGGGATGGGGGAATCACCAATCAGCCCCAGCATTTT. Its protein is CASRDGGITNQPQHF.

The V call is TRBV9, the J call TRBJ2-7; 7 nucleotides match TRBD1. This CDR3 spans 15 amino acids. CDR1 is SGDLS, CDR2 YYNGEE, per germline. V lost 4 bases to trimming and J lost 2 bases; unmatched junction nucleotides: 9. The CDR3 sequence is CASSPQPGTAYEQYF. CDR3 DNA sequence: TGTGCCAGCAGCCCACAACCGGGGACAGCCTACGAGCAGTACTTC.

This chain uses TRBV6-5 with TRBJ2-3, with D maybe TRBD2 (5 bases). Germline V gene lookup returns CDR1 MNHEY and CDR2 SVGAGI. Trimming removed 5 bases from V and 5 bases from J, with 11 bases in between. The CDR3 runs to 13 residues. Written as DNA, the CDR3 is TGTGCCAGCAGTGAAGCGGCGGGAGATACGCAGTATTTT. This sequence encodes CASSEAAGDTQYF.

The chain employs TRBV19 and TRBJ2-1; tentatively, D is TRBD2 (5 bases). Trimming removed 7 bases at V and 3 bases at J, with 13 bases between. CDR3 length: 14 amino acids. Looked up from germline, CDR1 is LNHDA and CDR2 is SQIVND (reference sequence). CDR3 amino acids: CASTTGELYNEQFF. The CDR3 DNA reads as TGTGCCAGTACCACTGGGGAGCTCTACAATGAGCAGTTCTTC.

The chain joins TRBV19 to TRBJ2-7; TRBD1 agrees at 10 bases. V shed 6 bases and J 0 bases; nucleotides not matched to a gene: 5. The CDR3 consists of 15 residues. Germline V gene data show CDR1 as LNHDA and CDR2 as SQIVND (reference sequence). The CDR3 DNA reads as TGTGCCAGTAGCGAGACAGGGGGCATCTCCTACGAGCAGTACTTC. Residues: CASSETGGISYEQYF.

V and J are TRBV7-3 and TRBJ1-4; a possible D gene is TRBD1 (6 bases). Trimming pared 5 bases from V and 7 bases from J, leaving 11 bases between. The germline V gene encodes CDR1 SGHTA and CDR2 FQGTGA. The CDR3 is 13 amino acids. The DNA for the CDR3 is TGTGCCAGCAGCCAACAGGGAGGTGAAAAACTGTTTTTT. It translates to CASSQQGGEKLFF. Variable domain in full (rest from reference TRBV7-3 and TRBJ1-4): GAGVSQTPSNKVTEKGKYVELRCDPISGHTALYWYRQSLGQGPEFLIYFQGTGAADDSGLPNDRFFAVRPEGSVSTLKIQRTERGDSAVYLCASSQQGGEKLFFGSGTQLSVL.

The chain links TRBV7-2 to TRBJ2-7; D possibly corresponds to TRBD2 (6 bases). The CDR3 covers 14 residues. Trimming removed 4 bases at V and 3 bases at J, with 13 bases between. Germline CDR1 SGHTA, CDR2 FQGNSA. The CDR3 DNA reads TGTGCCAGCAGCTCCCGTGTTAGCGGCTACGAGCAGTACTTC. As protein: CASSSRVSGYEQYF.

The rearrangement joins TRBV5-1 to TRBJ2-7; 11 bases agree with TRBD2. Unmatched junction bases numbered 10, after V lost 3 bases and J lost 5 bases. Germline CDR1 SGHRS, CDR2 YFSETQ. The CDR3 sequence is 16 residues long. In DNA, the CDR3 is TGCGCCAGCAGCTGGAGACTAGCGGGAAACCAAGACGAGCAGTACTTC. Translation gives CASSWRLAGNQDEQYF. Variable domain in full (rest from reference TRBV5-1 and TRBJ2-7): KAGVTQTPRYLIKTRGQQVTLSCSPISGHRSVSWYQQTPGQGLQFLFEYFSETQRNKGNFPGRFSGRQFSNSRSEMNVSTLELGDSALYLCASSWRLAGNQDEQYFGPGTRLTVT.

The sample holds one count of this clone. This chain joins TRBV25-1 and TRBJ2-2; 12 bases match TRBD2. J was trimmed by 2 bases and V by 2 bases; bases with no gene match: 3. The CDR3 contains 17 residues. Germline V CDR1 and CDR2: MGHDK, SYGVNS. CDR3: CASSERTSGINTGELFF. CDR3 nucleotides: TGTGCCAGCAGTGAACGGACTAGCGGGATCAACACCGGGGAGCTGTTTTTT.

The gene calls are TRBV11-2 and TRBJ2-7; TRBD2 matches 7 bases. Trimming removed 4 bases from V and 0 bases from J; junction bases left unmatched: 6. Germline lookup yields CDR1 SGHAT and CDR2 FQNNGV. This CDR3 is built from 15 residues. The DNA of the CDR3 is TGTGCCAGCAGCTCAATCGGCGGGGGCTCCTACGAGCAGTACTTC. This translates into CASSSIGGGSYEQYF.

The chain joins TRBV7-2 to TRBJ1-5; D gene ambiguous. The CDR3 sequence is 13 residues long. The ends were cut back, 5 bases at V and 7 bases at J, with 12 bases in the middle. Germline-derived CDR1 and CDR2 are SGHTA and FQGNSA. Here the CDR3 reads CASSLPSGQPQHF. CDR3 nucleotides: TGTGCCAGCAGCCTCCCCTCGGGACAGCCCCAGCATTTT.